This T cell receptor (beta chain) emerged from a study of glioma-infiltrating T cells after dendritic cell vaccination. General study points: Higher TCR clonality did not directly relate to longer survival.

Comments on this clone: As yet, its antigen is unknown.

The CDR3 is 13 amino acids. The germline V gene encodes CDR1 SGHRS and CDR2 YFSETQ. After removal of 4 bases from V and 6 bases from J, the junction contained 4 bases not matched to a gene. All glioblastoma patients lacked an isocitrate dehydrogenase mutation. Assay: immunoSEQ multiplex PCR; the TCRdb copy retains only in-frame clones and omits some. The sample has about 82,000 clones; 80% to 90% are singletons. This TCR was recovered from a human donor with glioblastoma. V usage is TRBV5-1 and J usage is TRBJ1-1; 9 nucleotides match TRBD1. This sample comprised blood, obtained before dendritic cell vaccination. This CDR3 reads CASSATGGPEAFF. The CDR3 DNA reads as TGCGCCAGCAGCGCCACAGGGGGCCCTGAAGCTTTCTTT. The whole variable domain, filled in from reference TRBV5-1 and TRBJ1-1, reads KAGVTQTPRYLIKTRGQQVTLSCSPISGHRSVSWYQQTPGQGLQFLFEYFSETQRNKGNFPGRFSGRQFSNSRSEMNVSTLELGDSALYLCASSATGGPEAFFGQGTRLTVV.